Listed below are T cell receptor beta chains from one sample, sequenced in a study of T-cell reconstitution after alpha-beta-depleted transplantation in children. TCRdb re-analysed the PCR reads in MiXCR, keeping a single row per CDR3 protein. The sample holds fewer than 550,000 distinct CDR3 sequences, about an eighth seen once. The source material was PBMCs, mostly from graft donor cells, sampled 180 days after TCRalphabeta/CD19-depleted stem cell transplant. The receptor source for this set is a female patient aged 2 to 10 who had a stem cell transplant for aplastic anemia, so the T cells may come from the graft donor. Each CDR3 is given with its conserved first and last residue. D genes are given only for firm matches. For some rows the clone size is stated as once, few or many, or as a class when expanded; others skip it.

15,few,TRBJ2-7,TRBV7-9,TRBD2,CASSSSSGSLYEQYF,TGTGCCAGCAGCTCTTCTAGCGGGAGCCTCTACGAGCAGTACTTC
14,-,TRBJ1-5,TRBV20-1,-,CSALGRGLYQPQHF,TGCAGTGCCCTGGGCAGGGGTCTGTATCAGCCCCAGCATTTT
14,few,TRBJ2-2,TRBV7-2,-,CASSPGGRPGELFF,TGTGCCAGCAGCCCGGGGGGCAGACCCGGGGAGCTGTTTTTT
17,-,TRBJ2-5,TRBV24-1,TRBD2,CATSGPIRDGTTQTQYF,TGTGCCACCAGTGGACCGATAAGAGACGGGACTACCCAGACCCAGTACTTC
16,few,TRBJ2-4,TRBV29-1,-,CSVEGQGDLAKNIQYF,TGCAGCGTTGAGGGCCAGGGGGACTTAGCCAAAAACATTCAGTACTTC
15,few,TRBJ1-5,TRBV7-8,-,CASGRGAPGNQPQHF,TGTGCCAGCGGAAGAGGGGCACCGGGCAATCAGCCCCAGCATTTT
16,-,TRBJ2-3,TRBV5-1,-,CASSASFGSPTDTQYF,TGCGCCAGCTCAGCTTCCTTCGGGTCTCCTACAGATACGCAGTATTTT
17,-,TRBJ2-1,TRBV11-2,TRBD2,CASSYSRGTSAYNERFF,TGTGCCAGCAGCTATTCACGCGGGACTAGCGCATACAATGAGCGGTTCTTC
15,-,TRBJ1-1,TRBV19,-,CASSIRLGRHTEAFF,TGTGCCAGTAGTATCCGGCTGGGACGGCACACTGAAGCTTTCTTT
13,-,TRBJ2-7,TRBV7-2,-,CASSFLLPYEQYF,TGTGCCAGCAGCTTCCTCCTACCCTACGAGCAGTACTTC
15,few,TRBJ2-5,TRBV5-6,-,CASSHRTVWRETQYF,TGTGCCAGCAGCCATCGGACTGTTTGGAGGGAGACCCAGTACTTC
16,-,TRBJ2-7,TRBV7-6,TRBD2,CASSSRLAGGRREQYF,TGTGCCAGCAGCTCTAGACTAGCGGGAGGGCGGCGCGAGCAGTACTTC
13,few,TRBJ1-5,TRBV29-1,TRBD1,CSVLDRVDQPQHF,TGCAGCGTTCTCGACAGGGTAGATCAGCCCCAGCATTTT
16,-,TRBJ2-2,TRBV28,-,CASRRKAVPNTGELFF,TGTGCCAGCAGACGAAAAGCGGTCCCGAACACCGGGGAGCTGTTTTTT
14,-,TRBJ2-5,TRBV28,TRBD1,CASSFGDRGKTQYF,TGTGCCAGCAGTTTCGGGGACAGGGGAAAGACCCAGTACTTC
15,few,TRBJ1-5,TRBV20-1,-,CSASWGPWGNQPQHF,TGCAGTGCTAGTTGGGGACCCTGGGGCAATCAGCCCCAGCATTTT
20,-,TRBJ2-4,TRBV3-1,TRBD2,CACSQDPTSGGGRTKNIQYF,TGTGCCTGCAGCCAAGATCCAACTAGCGGAGGCGGGCGCACCAAAAACATTCAGTACTTC
14,many,TRBJ2-2,TRBV5-1,-,CASSRVDYTGELFF,TGCGCCAGCAGCCGGGTCGACTACACCGGGGAGCTGTTTTTT
15,few,TRBJ1-1,TRBV7-9,-,CASRFTGAIGSEAFF,TGTGCCAGCAGGTTTACCGGGGCTATAGGATCTGAAGCTTTCTTT
12,many,TRBJ2-5,TRBV20-1,TRBD2,CRRLAGQETQYF,TGCAGAAGACTAGCGGGACAAGAGACCCAGTACTTC
14,-,TRBJ1-1,TRBV29-1,-,CSAASGGGLWGRFF,TGCAGCGCTGCCTCGGGGGGAGGCTTATGGGGCCGTTTCTTT
15,-,TRBJ2-7,TRBV6-1,-,CASSSPGLSSYEQYF,TGTGCCAGCAGCTCACCGGGACTCTCTTCCTACGAGCAGTACTTC
15,few,TRBJ2-1,TRBV9,-,CASSAPPPRDNEQFF,TGTGCCAGCAGCGCCCCTCCCCCCCGGGACAATGAGCAGTTCTTC
18,-,TRBJ2-3,TRBV12-3/TRBV12-4,TRBD2,CASSLPFGLAGETDTQYF,TGTGCCAGCAGTTTACCTTTTGGACTAGCGGGAGAAACAGATACGCAGTATTTT
13,few,TRBJ2-1,TRBV29-1,TRBD2,CSVGWAGGNEQFF,TGCAGCGTTGGGTGGGCGGGAGGCAATGAGCAGTTCTTC